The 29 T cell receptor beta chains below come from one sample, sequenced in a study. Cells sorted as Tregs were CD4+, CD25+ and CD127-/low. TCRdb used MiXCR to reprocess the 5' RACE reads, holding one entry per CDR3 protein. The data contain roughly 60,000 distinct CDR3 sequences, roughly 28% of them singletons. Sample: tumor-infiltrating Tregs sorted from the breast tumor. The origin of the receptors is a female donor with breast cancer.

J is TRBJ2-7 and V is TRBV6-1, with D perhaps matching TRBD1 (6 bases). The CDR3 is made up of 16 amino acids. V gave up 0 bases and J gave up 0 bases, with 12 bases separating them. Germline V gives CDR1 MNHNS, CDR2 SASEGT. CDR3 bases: TGTGCCAGCAGTGAAGCACTGGACAGATTCTCCTACGAGCAGTACTTC. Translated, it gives CASSEALDRFSYEQYF.

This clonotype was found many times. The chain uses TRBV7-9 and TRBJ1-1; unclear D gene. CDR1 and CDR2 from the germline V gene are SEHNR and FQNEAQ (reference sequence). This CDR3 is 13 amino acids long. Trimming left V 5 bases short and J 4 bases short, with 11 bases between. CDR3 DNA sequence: TGTGCCAGCAGCCCGGTTCAAATCACTGAAGCTTTCTTT. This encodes CASSPVQITEAFF.

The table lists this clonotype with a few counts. The CDR3 bases are TGTGCCAGCAGCCCCCTGCCGGGGTTGGGTCAGCCCCAGCATTTT. Residues: CASSPLPGLGQPQHF. The chain combines TRBV6-1 with TRBJ1-5; D remains ambiguous. The CDR3 spans 15 residues. V was pared by 6 bases and J by 6 bases, with 18 bases between. Germline V gene sequence: CDR1 MNHNS, CDR2 SASEGT.

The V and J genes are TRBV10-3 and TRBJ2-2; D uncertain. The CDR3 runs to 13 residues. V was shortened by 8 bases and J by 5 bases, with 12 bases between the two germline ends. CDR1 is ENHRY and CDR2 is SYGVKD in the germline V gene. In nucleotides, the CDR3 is TGTGCCATCCGCCGGGCGGATACCGGGGAGCTGTTTTTT. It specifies CAIRRADTGELFF.

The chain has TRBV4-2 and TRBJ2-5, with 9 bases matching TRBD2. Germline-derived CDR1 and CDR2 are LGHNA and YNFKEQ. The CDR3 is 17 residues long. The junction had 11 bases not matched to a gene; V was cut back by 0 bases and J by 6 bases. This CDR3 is CASSQDLGGGAGKTQYF. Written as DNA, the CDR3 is TGTGCCAGCAGCCAAGACCTCGGCGGGGGGGCAGGAAAGACCCAGTACTTC.

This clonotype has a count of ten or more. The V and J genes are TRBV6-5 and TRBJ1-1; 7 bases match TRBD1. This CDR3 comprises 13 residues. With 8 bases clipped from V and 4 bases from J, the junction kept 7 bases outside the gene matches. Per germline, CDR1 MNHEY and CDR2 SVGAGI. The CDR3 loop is CASGSGGLTEAFF. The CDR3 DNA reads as TGTGCCAGCGGCTCAGGGGGGCTCACTGAAGCTTTCTTT.

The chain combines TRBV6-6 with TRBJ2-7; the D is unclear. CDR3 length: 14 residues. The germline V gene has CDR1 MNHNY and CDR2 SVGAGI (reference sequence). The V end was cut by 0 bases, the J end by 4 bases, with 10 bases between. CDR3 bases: TGTGCCAGCAGTTACTCGTTATTGGGTTACGAGCAGTACTTC. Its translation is CASSYSLLGYEQYF.

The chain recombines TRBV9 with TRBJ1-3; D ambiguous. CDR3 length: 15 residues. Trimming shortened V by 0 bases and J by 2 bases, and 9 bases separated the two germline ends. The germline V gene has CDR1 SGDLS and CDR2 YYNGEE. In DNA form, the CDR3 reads TGTGCCAGCAGCGTAGGACGGCGGGCTGGAAACACCATATATTTT. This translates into CASSVGRRAGNTIYF.

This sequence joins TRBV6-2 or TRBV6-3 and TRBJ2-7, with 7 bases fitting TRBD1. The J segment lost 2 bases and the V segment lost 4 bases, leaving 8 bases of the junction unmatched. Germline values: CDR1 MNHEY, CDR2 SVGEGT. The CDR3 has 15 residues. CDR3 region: CASSWGDRDTYEQYF. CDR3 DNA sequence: TGTGCCAGCAGTTGGGGTGACAGGGACACCTACGAGCAGTACTTC.

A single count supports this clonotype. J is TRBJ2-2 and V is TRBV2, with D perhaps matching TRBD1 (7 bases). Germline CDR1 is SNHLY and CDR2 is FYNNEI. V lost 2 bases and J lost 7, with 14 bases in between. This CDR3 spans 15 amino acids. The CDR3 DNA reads TGTGCCAGCAGTGAAAATTATCAGGGGGGCGGGGAGCTGTTTTTT. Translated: CASSENYQGGGELFF.

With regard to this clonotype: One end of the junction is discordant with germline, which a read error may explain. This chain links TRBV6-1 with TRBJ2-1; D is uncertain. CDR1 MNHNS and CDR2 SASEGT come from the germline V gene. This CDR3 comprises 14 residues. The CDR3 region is CAGSEAKRKNEQFF. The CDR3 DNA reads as TGTGCCGGCAGTGAAGCCAAAAGAAAGAATGAGCAGTTCTTC.

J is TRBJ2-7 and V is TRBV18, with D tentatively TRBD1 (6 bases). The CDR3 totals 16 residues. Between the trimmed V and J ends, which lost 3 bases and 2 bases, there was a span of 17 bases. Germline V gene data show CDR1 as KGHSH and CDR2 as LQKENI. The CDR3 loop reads CASSPHPDSPPYEQYF. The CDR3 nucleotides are TGTGCCAGCTCACCTCACCCGGACAGCCCGCCCTACGAGCAGTACTTC.

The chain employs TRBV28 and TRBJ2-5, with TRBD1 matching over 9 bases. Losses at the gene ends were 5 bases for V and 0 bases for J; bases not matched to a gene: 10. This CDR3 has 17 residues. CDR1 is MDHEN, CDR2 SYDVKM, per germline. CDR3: CASSASRTGVNQETQYF. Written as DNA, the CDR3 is TGTGCCAGCAGTGCCAGCAGGACAGGGGTAAACCAAGAGACCCAGTACTTC.

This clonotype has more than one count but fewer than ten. The CDR3 loop reads CASSLEGPQFF. As DNA, the CDR3 is TGTGCCAGCAGCTTGGAGGGTCCTCAGTTCTTC. The chain links TRBV5-6 to TRBJ2-1; D is unclear. Trimming pared 0 bases from V and 13 bases from J, leaving 8 bases between. CDR1 SGHDT and CDR2 YYEEEE come from the germline V gene. CDR3 length: 11 residues.

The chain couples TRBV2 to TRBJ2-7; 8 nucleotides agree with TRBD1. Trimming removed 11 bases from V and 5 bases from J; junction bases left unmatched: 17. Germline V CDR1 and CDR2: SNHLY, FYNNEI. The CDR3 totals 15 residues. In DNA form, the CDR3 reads TGTGCCCTAAAGGATGCCGGGACAGGCCCCCACGAGCAGTACTTC. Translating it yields CALKDAGTGPHEQYF.

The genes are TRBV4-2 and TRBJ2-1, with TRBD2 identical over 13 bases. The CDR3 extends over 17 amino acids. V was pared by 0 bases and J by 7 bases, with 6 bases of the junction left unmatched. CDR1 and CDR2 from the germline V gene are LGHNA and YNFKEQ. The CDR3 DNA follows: TGTGCCAGCAGCCAAGATCCGAGGACTAGCGGGAGAAATGAGCAGTTCTTC. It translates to CASSQDPRTSGRNEQFF.

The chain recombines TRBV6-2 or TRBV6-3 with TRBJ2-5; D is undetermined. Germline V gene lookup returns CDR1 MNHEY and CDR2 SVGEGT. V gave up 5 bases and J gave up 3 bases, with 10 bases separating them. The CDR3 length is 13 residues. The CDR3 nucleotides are TGTGCCAGCAGTAACAACCCGAAAGAGACCCAGTACTTC. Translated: CASSNNPKETQYF.

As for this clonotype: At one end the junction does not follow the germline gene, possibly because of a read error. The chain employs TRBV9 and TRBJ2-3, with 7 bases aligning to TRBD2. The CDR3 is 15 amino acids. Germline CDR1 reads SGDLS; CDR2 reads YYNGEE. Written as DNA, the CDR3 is TGTGCCTGCAGCGTAGGCGGGAGAGGAGGAGATACGCAGTATTTT. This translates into CACSVGGRGGDTQYF.

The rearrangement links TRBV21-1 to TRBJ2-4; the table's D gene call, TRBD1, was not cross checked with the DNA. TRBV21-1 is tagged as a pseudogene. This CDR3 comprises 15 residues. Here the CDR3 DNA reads TGTGCCAGCAGCCCCCCGGGGTTGGAGAAAAACATTCAGTACTTC. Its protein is CASSPPGLEKNIQYF.

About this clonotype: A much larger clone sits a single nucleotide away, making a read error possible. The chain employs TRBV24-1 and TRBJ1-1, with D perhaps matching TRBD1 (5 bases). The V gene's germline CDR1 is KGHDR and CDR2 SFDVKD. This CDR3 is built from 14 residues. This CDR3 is CATRQTGQNTEASF. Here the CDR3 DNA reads TGTGCCACCAGACAAACAGGCCAGAACACTGAAGCTTCCTTT.

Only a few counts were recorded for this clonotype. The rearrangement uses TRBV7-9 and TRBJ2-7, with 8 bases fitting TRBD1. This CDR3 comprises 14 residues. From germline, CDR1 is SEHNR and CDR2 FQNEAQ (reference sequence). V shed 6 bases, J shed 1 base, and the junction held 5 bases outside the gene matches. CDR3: CASSSRTGSYEQYF. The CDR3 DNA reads TGTGCCAGCAGTTCCCGGACAGGGTCCTACGAGCAGTACTTC.

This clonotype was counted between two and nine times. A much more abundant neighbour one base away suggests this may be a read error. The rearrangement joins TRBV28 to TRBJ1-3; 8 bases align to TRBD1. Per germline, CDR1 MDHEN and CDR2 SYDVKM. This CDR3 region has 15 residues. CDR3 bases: TGTGCCGGCAGTTCCGGACAGGGATATGAAAACACCATATATTTT. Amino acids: CAGSSGQGYENTIYF. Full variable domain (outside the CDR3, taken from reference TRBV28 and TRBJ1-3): DVKVTQSSRYLVKRTGEKVFLECVQDMDHENMFWYRQDPGLGLRLIYFSYDVKMKEKGDIPEGYSVSREKKERFSLILESASTNQTSMYLCAGSSGQGYENTIYFGEGSWLTVV.

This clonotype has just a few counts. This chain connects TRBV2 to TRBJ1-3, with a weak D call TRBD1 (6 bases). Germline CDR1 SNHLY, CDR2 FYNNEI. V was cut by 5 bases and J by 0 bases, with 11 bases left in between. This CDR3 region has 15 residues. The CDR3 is CASSPDRSSGNTIYF. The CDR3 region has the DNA TGTGCCAGCAGTCCAGACAGGAGCTCTGGAAACACCATATATTTT.

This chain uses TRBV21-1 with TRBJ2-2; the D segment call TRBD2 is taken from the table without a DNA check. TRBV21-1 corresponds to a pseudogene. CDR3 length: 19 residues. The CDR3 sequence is CASSQRWAGPPSRTGELFF. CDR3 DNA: TGTGCCAGCAGCCAACGGTGGGCAGGGCCCCCCTCGAGGACCGGGGAGCTGTTTTTT.

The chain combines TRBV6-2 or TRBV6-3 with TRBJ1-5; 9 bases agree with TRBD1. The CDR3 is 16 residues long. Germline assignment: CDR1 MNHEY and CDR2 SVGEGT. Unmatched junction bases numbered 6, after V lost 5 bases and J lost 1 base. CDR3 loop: CASSRWTGESNQPQHF. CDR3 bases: TGTGCCAGCAGTCGTTGGACAGGGGAAAGCAATCAGCCCCAGCATTTT.

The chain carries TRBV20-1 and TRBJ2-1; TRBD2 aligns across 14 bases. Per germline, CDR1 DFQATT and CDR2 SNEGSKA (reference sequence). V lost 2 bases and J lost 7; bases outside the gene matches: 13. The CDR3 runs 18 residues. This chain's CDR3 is CSARYTGLAGVTENEQFF. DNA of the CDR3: TGCAGTGCTAGATATACGGGACTAGCGGGAGTTACCGAAAATGAGCAGTTCTTC.

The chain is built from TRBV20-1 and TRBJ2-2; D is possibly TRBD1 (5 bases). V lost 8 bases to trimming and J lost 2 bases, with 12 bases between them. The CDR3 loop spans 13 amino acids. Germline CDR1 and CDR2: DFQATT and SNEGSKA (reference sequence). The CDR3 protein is CSPTEINTGELFF. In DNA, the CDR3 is TGCAGTCCGACAGAGATAAACACCGGGGAGCTGTTTTTT.

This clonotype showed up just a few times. The CDR3 DNA sequence: TGTGCCAGCAGTTTAGCGGGGGGCCCCTACAATGAGCAGTTCTTC. Its translation: CASSLAGGPYNEQFF. The chain uses TRBV12-3 or TRBV12-4 and TRBJ2-1, with D possibly being TRBD1 or TRBD2 (6 bases each). The CDR3 is made up of 15 amino acids. The V end lost 0 bases, the J end lost 2 bases, and 8 bases lay between the germline ends.

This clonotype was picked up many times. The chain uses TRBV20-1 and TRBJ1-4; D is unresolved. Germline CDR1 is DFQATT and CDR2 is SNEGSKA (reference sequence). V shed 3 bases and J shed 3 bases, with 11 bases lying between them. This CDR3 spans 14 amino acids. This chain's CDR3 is CSASSPPANEKLFF. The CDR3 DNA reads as TGCAGTGCTAGCTCACCCCCTGCTAATGAAAAACTGTTTTTT.